This T cell receptor (beta chain) was profiled in a study of OX40 agonist ivuxolimab in advanced cancers. Overall study results and limits: In general, CD8+ T cells held more expanded clones than CD4+ did, on average.

In its sample, this clone was seen once. Its antigen is unknown. Blood got drawn at baseline, again on cycle 4 day 1, and then on cycle 7 day 1. Germline values: CDR1 SGHRS, CDR2 YFSETQ. V lost 0 bases to trimming and J lost 5 bases, with 23 bases between them. This CDR3 comprises 19 residues. Sequenced by immunoSEQ multiplex PCR; TCRdb stores in-frame clones only, minus some. The table has 24,000 or so clones, approximately 91% seen once; the top ten hold about 49%. V gene TRBV5-1 combines with J gene TRBJ1-4, with unresolved D. This clonotype originated in an adult with an advanced solid tumor such as melanoma, head and neck, liver or kidney cancer. Here the sequenced sample was CD4+ or CD8+ T cells sorted from blood, taken in a trial of the OX40 agonist ivuxolimab. For the CDR3, the DNA is TGCGCCAGCAGCTTGGAGGCCTCTTTGGGATACAGTAGAAATGAAAAACTGTTTTTT. Translation gives CASSLEASLGYSRNEKLFF.